This TCR beta chain emerged from a study of T cell responses to AZD1222 COVID-19 vaccine. This table comes from immunoSEQ multiplex PCR, and its TCRdb copy is limited to in-frame clones, with some not included. The table lists fewer than 90,000 clones, 88% of them singletons. CDR3 size: 15 residues. Deletions cut 3 bases from V and 0 bases from J, with 10 bases between. The germline CDR1 and CDR2 sequences are SGHRS and YFSETQ. Regarding this clone: Its cognate antigen is unknown.

Findings of the study overall: In all cases, repertoires were sampled only after the peak T cell response. As reported, nearly half of all spike-specific TCRs target variant regions that are unmutated. Just a handful of people given AZD1222 tested seropositive at baseline.

The input for sequencing was peripheral blood, taken on day 0 of AZD1222 vaccination. This chain connects TRBV5-1 to TRBJ2-1, with D hard to call. The clonotype comes from an adult in good health. As DNA, the CDR3 is TGCGCCAGCAGCTCCGGGCCGGGCTCCTACAATGAGCAGTTCTTC. It specifies CASSSGPGSYNEQFF.